The 19 T cell receptor beta chains given below trace back to one sample, sequenced in a study of T cells in Graves' hyperthyroidism and ophthalmopathy. Researchers amplified the TCR beta CDR3 regions from RNA transcripts. HTBI primers were the set used in a first-round RT-PCR of the TCR CDR3. TCRdb analysed the multiplex PCR reads with MiXCR anew, one entry per CDR3 protein. Of fewer than 350,000 distinct CDR3 sequences detected, roughly 13% appear once; the ten largest clones hold 7% to 9%. Sequencing was done on a sample of blood. Every receptor here comes from a woman between 40 and 50 years old with Graves' hyperthyroidism.

V usage is TRBV2 and J usage is TRBJ1-2; D is uncertain. The V gene lost 6 bases and the J gene lost 5 bases, with 16 bases spanning the gap. CDR3 size: 14 residues. In germline, CDR1 is SNHLY, CDR2 FYNNEI. DNA of the CDR3: TGTGCCAGCAGCAACGGGAGGGCCCAATATGGCTACACCTTC. Translating gives CASSNGRAQYGYTF.

Many counts were recorded for this clonotype. The chain employs TRBV29-1 and TRBJ2-3; 8 nucleotides agree with TRBD2. CDR1 is SQVTM and CDR2 is ANQGSEA in the germline V gene. The J segment lost 1 base and the V segment lost 4 bases, leaving 10 bases of the junction unmatched. The CDR3 consists of 16 residues. The CDR3 DNA follows: TGCAGCGTTGCGGGGGTTGCGGGGGGAGGCACAGATACGCAGTATTTT. This sequence encodes CSVAGVAGGGTDTQYF.

This clonotype was seen more than once but under ten times. A much larger clone is a single base away; this may be a read error. The V gene is TRBV5-6, the J gene TRBJ2-3, with D perhaps matching TRBD2 (5 bases). Per germline, CDR1 SGHDT and CDR2 YYEEEE. Trimming took off 2 bases at V and 0 bases at J, with 13 bases between the two ends. This CDR3 spans 16 amino acids. CDR3 DNA: TGTGCCAGCAGCTTCGGGGTCCCTCCTAGCACAGATACGCAGTATTTT. It specifies CASSFGVPPSTDTQYF.

Only a few counts were recorded for this clonotype. This sequence joins TRBV7-2 and TRBJ2-7, with D maybe TRBD2 (6 bases). CDR1 and CDR2 from the germline V gene are SGHTA and FQGNSA. The CDR3 runs to 16 residues. Trimming removed 3 bases from V and 0 bases from J, with 15 bases in between. DNA of the CDR3: TGTGCCAGCAGCTTTTTTCGCGGGATTAGCTCCTACGAGCAGTACTTC. Translating gives CASSFFRGISSYEQYF.

This clonotype was detected a few times. J is TRBJ1-4 and V is TRBV11-3; the match to TRBD1 covers 11 bases. Germline-derived CDR1 and CDR2 are SGHNT and YENEEA. V lost 1 base to trimming and J lost 0 bases; unmatched junction nucleotides: 10. The CDR3 sequence is 20 residues long. CDR3 nucleotide sequence: TGTGCCAGCAGCTTAGGACCGGGACAGGGGGTTCCCGCAACTAATGAAAAACTGTTTTTT. Its translation: CASSLGPGQGVPATNEKLFF. The whole variable domain, filled in from reference TRBV11-3 and TRBJ1-4, reads EAGVVQSPRYKIIEKKQPVAFWCNPISGHNTLYWYLQNLGQGPELLIRYENEEAVDDSQLPKDRFSAERLKGVDSTLKIQPAELGDSAVYLCASSLGPGQGVPATNEKLFFGSGTQLSVL.

This clonotype was picked up many times. The chain uses TRBV12-3 or TRBV12-4 and TRBJ2-5; no firm D call. Trimming shortened V by 7 bases and J by 1 base, and 4 bases separated the two germline ends. The CDR3 extends over 11 amino acids. As DNA, the CDR3 is TGTGCCAGCATTAGCCAAGAGACCCAGTACTTC. Translated, it gives CASISQETQYF.

A few counts support this clonotype. The CDR3 sequence: CAISGSGDQETQYF. In nucleotides, the CDR3 is TGTGCCATCAGCGGTAGCGGGGACCAAGAGACCCAGTACTTC. The rearrangement links TRBV10-3 to TRBJ2-5, with TRBD2 matching 8 bases. Trimming cost V 6 bases and J 0 bases; bases outside gene matches: 3. Germline loops: CDR1 ENHRY, CDR2 SYGVKD. This CDR3 is built from 14 residues.

In this sample, this clonotype turned up many times. The rearrangement links TRBV5-1 to TRBJ1-1; D is undetermined. Germline V gene sequence: CDR1 SGHRS, CDR2 YFSETQ. Trimming shortened V by 7 bases and J by 0 bases, and 10 bases separated the two germline ends. The CDR3 has 13 amino acids. This chain's CDR3 is CASRTLMNTEAFF. CDR3 nucleotide sequence: TGCGCCAGCCGGACCCTCATGAACACTGAAGCTTTCTTT.

Notes on this clonotype: A much larger clone differs by one base, so this may be a read error. The chain combines TRBV30 with TRBJ2-7, with D hard to call. There are 11 residues in the CDR3. The V gene's germline CDR1 is GTSNPN and CDR2 SVGIG (reference sequence). Trimming stripped 5 bases from V and 0 bases from J, with 5 bases between. Here the CDR3 DNA reads TGTGCCTGGGGGCGCTCCTACGAGCAGTACTTC. This encodes CAWGRSYEQYF.

This clonotype was seen at least ten times. The chain links TRBV11-3 to TRBJ2-3, with a weak D call TRBD1 (5 bases). V was cut by 5 bases and J by 1 base, with 10 bases left in between. The germline CDR1 and CDR2 sequences are SGHNT and YENEEA. The CDR3 contains 14 residues. CDR3 amino acids: CASSQEQGTDTQYF. The CDR3 DNA reads TGTGCCAGCAGCCAGGAACAGGGCACAGATACGCAGTATTTT.

Many counts were recorded for this clonotype. This chain links TRBV20-1 with TRBJ1-1, with TRBD1 as a possible D gene (5 bases). Germline V gives CDR1 DFQATT, CDR2 SNEGSKA (reference sequence). V was shortened by 0 bases and J by 0 bases, with 11 bases between the two germline ends. The CDR3 extends over 15 amino acids. CDR3 sequence: CSARDRQTMNTEAFF. The CDR3 region has the DNA TGCAGTGCTAGAGACCGACAGACTATGAACACTGAAGCTTTCTTT.

This clonotype was counted ten times or more. V is TRBV28 and J is TRBJ2-1; D ambiguous. Germline CDR1 is MDHEN and CDR2 is SYDVKM. Trimming pared 3 bases from V and 5 bases from J, leaving 11 bases between. The CDR3 runs to 14 residues. The DNA of the CDR3 is TGTGCCAGCAGTTTCCTTCCCCCCCACAATGAGCAGTTCTTC. It specifies CASSFLPPHNEQFF. The whole variable domain, remainder taken from reference TRBV28 and TRBJ2-1, is DVKVTQSSRYLVKRTGEKVFLECVQDMDHENMFWYRQDPGLGLRLIYFSYDVKMKEKGDIPEGYSVSREKKERFSLILESASTNQTSMYLCASSFLPPHNEQFFGPGTRLTVL.

A note on this clonotype: A read error is possible here, since a much larger clone lies one base away. The chain uses TRBV11-3 and TRBJ1-1; no firm D call. The CDR3 consists of 14 residues. From germline, CDR1 is SGHNT and CDR2 YENEEA. CDR3 nucleotide sequence: TGTGCCAGCAGCTTTAGGCGACTGAACACTGGAGCTTTCTTT. Its translation is CASSFRRLNTGAFF.

This clonotype was picked up many times. The chain carries TRBV6-1 and TRBJ2-1; D possibly corresponds to TRBD1 (6 bases). The CDR3 extends over 12 amino acids. Germline CDR1 reads MNHNS; CDR2 reads SASEGT. V gave up 6 bases and J gave up 13 bases, with 16 bases separating them. CDR3 nucleotide sequence: TGTGCCAGCAGAACCCCTGGGGGACAACAGTTCTTC. Translation: CASRTPGGQQFF.

This clonotype occurred a few times. The CDR3 protein is CASSLAFTEPGGLSGANVLTF. As DNA, the CDR3 is TGTGCCAGCAGCTTAGCGTTTACAGAACCGGGAGGGCTCTCTGGGGCCAACGTCCTGACTTTC. The chain employs TRBV7-9 and TRBJ2-6, with 8 positions matching TRBD2. CDR3 size: 21 residues. Germline loops: CDR1 SEHNR, CDR2 FQNEAQ (reference sequence). V trimming: 0 bases; J trimming: 0 bases; junction bases outside the gene matches: 13.

In regard to this clonotype: This may be a read error, as it is one base from a much larger clone. The chain joins TRBV20-1 to TRBJ1-1; D is unclear. The CDR3 sequence is 13 residues long. Germline CDR1 DFQATT, CDR2 SNEGSKA (reference sequence). This CDR3 reads CSAGEIGRTEAFF. DNA of the CDR3: TGCAGTGCTGGAGAGATAGGGAGGACTGAAGCTTTCTTT.

This clonotype has ten or more counts. Its ends do not fully match the called genes, so a read error is possible. CDR3 sequence: CASRLALSRQYF. In DNA form, the CDR3 reads TGTGCCAGCAGGTTAGCCCTCTCCCGGCAGTACTTC. The rearrangement uses TRBV11-2 and TRBJ2-7; D not resolved. There are 12 residues in the CDR3. Germline-derived CDR1 and CDR2 are SGHAT and FQNNGV.

This chain joins TRBV28 and TRBJ2-2; D uncertain. The germline gives CDR1 MDHEN, CDR2 SYDVKM. V lost 4 bases, J lost 4 bases, and 4 bases lay in between. This CDR3 is 12 amino acids long. The DNA for the CDR3 is TGTGCCAGCAGTTCGCGCACCGGGGAGCTGTTTTTT. Protein: CASSSRTGELFF.

The chain joins TRBV13 to TRBJ2-1; 11 bases are a match to TRBD2. J gave up 9 bases and V 5 bases, and 9 bases lay outside the gene matches. Germline V gives CDR1 PRHDT, CDR2 FYEKMQ (reference sequence). The length of the CDR3 is 15 residues. CDR3 DNA: TGTGCCAGCAGCCCCCGACTAGCGGGAAGGTTTGAGCAGTTCTTC. Protein: CASSPRLAGRFEQFF. Full variable domain (outside the CDR3, taken from reference TRBV13 and TRBJ2-1): AAGVIQSPRHLIKEKRETATLKCYPIPRHDTVYWYQQGPGQDPQFLISFYEKMQSDKGSIPDRFSAQQFSDYHSELNMSSLELGDSALYFCASSPRLAGRFEQFFGPGTRLTVL.